This T cell receptor beta chain appears in the sequencing data of a study of CD8 T cells in Susac syndrome. The patients serving as multiple sclerosis controls were treatment-naive. They had stable or active relapsing-remitting disease and fulfilled revised McDonald criteria. Negative isolation was used for CD8+ and CD4+ T cells, and FACS enrichment was applied to TEMRA cells. With random hexamers, roughly 0.45 to 1 ug RNA was reverse transcribed. By means of immunoSEQ multiplex PCR, TCR beta CDR3 spanning 54 Vbeta and 13 Jbeta underwent amplification. TCRdb redid the calling of the immunoSEQ multiplex PCR reads with MiXCR, one entry per CDR3 protein. The sample shows fewer than 100,000 distinct CDR3 sequences, 90% to 95% of them seen only once. Sequences were obtained from CD8+ T cells from PBMCs. This clonotype originated in a human donor with multiple sclerosis.

CDR3 loop: CASSLYVDEEQFF. CDR3 nucleotide sequence: TGTGCCAGCAGTTTGTACGTGGACGAGGAGCAGTTCTTC. V gene TRBV12-3 or TRBV12-4 combines with J gene TRBJ2-1; unclear D gene. The CDR3 totals 13 residues. Trimming pared 3 bases from V and 10 bases from J, leaving 13 bases between.